The clone carrying this T cell receptor (beta chain) counts as medium-sized. This entry is derived from a study of T cell changes during pregnancy in multiple sclerosis. Here immunoSEQ multiplex PCR was the method, and the copy in TCRdb shows in-frame clones only, minus some. This sample yields some 39,000 clones, of which around nine tenths are seen a single time; 4.1% belongs to the top ten. The sequences come from CD8+ T cells from peripheral blood mononuclear cells, collected in the first trimester of pregnancy. This TCR was sampled from a female donor with multiple sclerosis, enrolled in a pregnancy study.

CDR3 residues: CASSDSTSGGANEQFF. The CDR3 nucleotides are TGTGCCAGCAGTGACTCGACTAGCGGGGGGGCCAATGAGCAGTTCTTC. This chain uses TRBV6-4 with TRBJ2-1; 14 bases align to TRBD2. Germline-derived CDR1 and CDR2 are MRHNA and SNTAGT. This CDR3 has 16 residues. The V segment lost 0 bases and the J segment 6 bases; nucleotides outside the gene matches: 1.